These T cell receptor beta chains were read from a single sample in a study of CXCR3-negative and CXCR3-positive naive CD8 T cells. TCRdb re-called the 5' RACE reads and shows each CDR3 protein once, DNA omitted. The repertoire table contains over 150,000 distinct CDR3 sequences. Material: naive CXCR3+ CD8+ T cells from blood. The receptor source for this set is a human donor in good health. Some clones in this sample may be carry-over from other donors' samples. CDR3s include the opening cysteine and the closing phenylalanine or tryptophan.

>TRBJ2-3|TRBV12-3/TRBV12-4
CASSLASRATDTQYF
>TRBJ2-7|TRBV12-3/TRBV12-4
CASSPRLLYEQYF
>TRBJ2-7|TRBV5-1
CASSLWAGGSKEQYF
>TRBJ1-3|TRBV3-1
CASSQDRGSGTANTIYF
>TRBJ1-5|TRBV28
CASSEDRGGNQPQHF
>TRBJ1-1|TRBV5-1
CASSLEGLTTEAFF
>TRBJ2-7|TRBV5-1
CASSLGQGLSSYEQYF
>TRBJ2-7|TRBV3-1
CASSQSQVESYEQYF
>TRBJ2-2|TRBV11-2
CASNGDRGRTGELFF
>TRBJ2-7|TRBV10-3
CAISEFRGGKDEQYF
>TRBJ2-1|TRBV29-1
CSTLGPASYNEQFF
>TRBJ2-5|TRBV12-3/TRBV12-4
CASSSRGTQETQYF
>TRBJ2-3|TRBV29-1
CSVVGHSGLEVYF
>TRBJ1-2|TRBV7-9
CASSLVYMTAPYGYGYTF